The 8 T cell receptor beta chains below all came from one sample that was sequenced in a study of T cells in Graves' hyperthyroidism and ophthalmopathy. The TCR beta CDR3 regions underwent amplification using RNA transcripts as the source. The HTBI primer set was used in a first-round RT-PCR of the TCR CDR3. TCRdb passed the multiplex PCR reads through MiXCR, listing each CDR3 protein once. Among 400,000 to 600,000 distinct CDR3 sequences, around 20% were seen once, and the ten largest hold more than 25%. The sample consisted of blood. The receptor source for this set is a young man with Graves' hyperthyroidism.

This clonotype was seen repeatedly, ten times or more. The V call is TRBV12-5, the J call TRBJ2-7; perhaps TRBD1 as D (5 bases). V was pared by 7 bases and J by 3 bases, with 13 bases between. Germline-derived CDR1 and CDR2 are LGHNT and FRNRAP. The CDR3 is made up of 13 amino acids. The CDR3 DNA sequence: TGTGCTAGTGCTATCGACAGAAGCTACGAGCAGTACTTC. Amino acids: CASAIDRSYEQYF.

This clonotype was observed at least ten times. The chain uses TRBV6-1 and TRBJ1-5; D gene uncertain. The germline gives CDR1 MNHNS, CDR2 SASEGT. The V gene lost 1 base and the J gene lost 15 bases, with 19 bases spanning the gap. This CDR3 region has 14 residues. The CDR3 DNA follows: TGTGCCAGCAGTGAAGGGAGTTGGGTCGGCTCGTGGCATTTT. Translated: CASSEGSWVGSWHF.

V usage is TRBV7-8 and J usage is TRBJ2-2; TRBD1 aligns across 7 bases. The CDR3 has 15 amino acids. The V segment lost 2 bases and the J segment 3 bases; nucleotides outside the gene matches: 3. Germline values: CDR1 SGHVS, CDR2 FQNEAQ. The CDR3 loop reads CASSLYRGDTGELFF. As DNA, the CDR3 is TGTGCCAGCAGCTTATACAGGGGTGACACCGGGGAGCTGTTTTTT.

In this sample, this clonotype turned up many times. The CDR3 nucleotides read TGTGCCAGCAGTTACGGGGCAGGGACGATACGGCCCCAGCATTTT. As protein: CASSYGAGTIRPQHF. The chain uses TRBV6-2 or TRBV6-3 and TRBJ1-5; D perhaps matches TRBD1 (5 bases). Germline-derived CDR1 and CDR2 are MNHEY and SVGEGT. Trimming cost V 2 bases and J 9 bases, with 17 bases left between them. The CDR3 has 15 amino acids.

This clonotype appeared a few times. Since no conserved phenylalanine or tryptophan closes the CDR3, a read error is the likely cause. The genes are TRBV28 and TRBJ2-4; D perhaps matches TRBD1 (5 bases). The V gene lost 3 bases and the J gene lost 3 bases, with 12 bases spanning the gap. The CDR3 has 15 residues. CDR1 MDHEN and CDR2 SYDVKM come from the germline V gene. The CDR3 DNA reads as TGTGCCAGCAGTTTCTTCGGGCAGGGCAAAAACATTCAGTACCTC. This encodes CASSFFGQGKNIQYL.

The chain couples TRBV5-1 to TRBJ2-7; the D is unclear. CDR3 size: 13 residues. In germline, CDR1 is SGHRS, CDR2 YFSETQ. V was trimmed by 3 bases and J by 3 bases, leaving 10 bases between them. The CDR3 coding sequence is TGCGCCAGCAGCTCACGCGGATACTACGAGCAGTACTTC. Its protein is CASSSRGYYEQYF.

Regarding this clonotype: Mismatch with germline at one junction end may stem from a read error. The gene calls are TRBV7-9 and TRBJ1-1, with a tentative D call TRBD1 (5 bases). Per germline, CDR1 SEHNR and CDR2 FQNEAQ (reference sequence). The CDR3 runs to 12 residues. The CDR3 spells CVSSTGPTEAFF. The CDR3 DNA sequence: TGTGTCAGCAGCACGGGACCCACTGAAGCTTTCTTT.

V usage is TRBV20-1 and J usage is TRBJ2-5; D is possibly TRBD1 or TRBD2 (5 bases each). The CDR3 runs 13 residues. Between the trimmed V and J ends, which lost 2 bases and 3 bases, there was a span of 10 bases. Germline loops: CDR1 DFQATT, CDR2 SNEGSKA (reference sequence). DNA for the CDR3: TGCAGTGCTAGACAGGGAGCCGAAGAGACCCAGTACTTC. Its protein product is CSARQGAEETQYF.